This T cell receptor beta chain is drawn from a study of cytomegalovirus exposure and HLA in healthy donors. General study results and limits: In a later analysis, parvovirus B19, influenza, CMV and Epstein-Barr virus appeared linked to several top co-occurrence clusters. According to the study, approximately 150 TCR beta chains were cytomegalovirus-associated. In a later analysis, most CMV-associated TCR beta chains appeared HLA-restricted.

As to this clone: Its antigen is unknown.

CDR3 length equals 13 residues. CDR1 is SGHRS, CDR2 YFSETQ, per germline. V was pared by 4 bases and J by 4 bases, with 1 base of the junction left unmatched. Use of 60 Vbeta and 13 Jbeta primers characterized the PCR. The assay was immunoSEQ multiplex PCR, and TCRdb's table has in-frame clones only and misses some. The data hold roughly 200,000 clones, with over 80% observed a single time. The gene calls are TRBV5-1 and TRBJ2-5; TRBD1 agrees at 10 bases. The TCR was taken from a man between 25 and 39 years old in good health and CMV-seronegative. The specimen sequenced was PBMCs. CDR3 in DNA: TGCGCCAGCAGCGGGACAGGGGCAGAGACCCAGTACTTC. Its translation: CASSGTGAETQYF.